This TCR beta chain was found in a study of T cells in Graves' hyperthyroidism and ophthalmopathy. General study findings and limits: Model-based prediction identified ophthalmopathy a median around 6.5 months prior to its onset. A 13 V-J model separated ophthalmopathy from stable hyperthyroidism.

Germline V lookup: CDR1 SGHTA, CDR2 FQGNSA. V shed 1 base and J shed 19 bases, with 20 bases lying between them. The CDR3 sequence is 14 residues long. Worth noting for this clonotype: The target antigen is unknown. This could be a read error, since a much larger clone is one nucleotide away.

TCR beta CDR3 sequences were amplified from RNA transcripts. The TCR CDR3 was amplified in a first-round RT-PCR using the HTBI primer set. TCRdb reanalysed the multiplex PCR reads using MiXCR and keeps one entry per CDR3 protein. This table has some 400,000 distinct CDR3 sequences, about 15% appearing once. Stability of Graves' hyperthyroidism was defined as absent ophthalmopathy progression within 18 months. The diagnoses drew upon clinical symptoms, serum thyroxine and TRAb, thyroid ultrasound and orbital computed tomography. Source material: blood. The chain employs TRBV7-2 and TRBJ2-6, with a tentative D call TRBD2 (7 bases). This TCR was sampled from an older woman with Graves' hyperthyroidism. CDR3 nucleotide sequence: TGTGCCAGCAGCTTAGAGGGGGGGGGGGGGGCTCAAACTTTC. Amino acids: CASSLEGGGGAQTF.